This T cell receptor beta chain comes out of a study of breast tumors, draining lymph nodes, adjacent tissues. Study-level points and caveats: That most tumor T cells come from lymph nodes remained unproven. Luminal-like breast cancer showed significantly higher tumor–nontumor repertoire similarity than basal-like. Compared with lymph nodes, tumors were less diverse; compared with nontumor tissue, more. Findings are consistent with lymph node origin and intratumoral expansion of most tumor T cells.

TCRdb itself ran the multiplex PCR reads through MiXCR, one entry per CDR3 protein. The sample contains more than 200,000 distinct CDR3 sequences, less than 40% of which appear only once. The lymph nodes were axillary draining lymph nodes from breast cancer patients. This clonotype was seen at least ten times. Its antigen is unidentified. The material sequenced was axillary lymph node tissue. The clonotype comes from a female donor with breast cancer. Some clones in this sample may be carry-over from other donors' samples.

The CDR3 protein is CASRKLELSEQFF. CDR3 sequence (DNA): TGTGCCAGCCGAAAACTAGAGTTAAGTGAGCAGTTCTTC. The chain carries TRBV6-5 and TRBJ2-1; TRBD2 is a possible D gene (5 bases). The germline CDR1 and CDR2 sequences are MNHEY and SVGAGI. V gave up 8 bases and J gave up 9 bases, with 17 bases separating them. CDR3 length: 13 amino acids.